These 18 T cell receptor beta chains came from one sample sequenced in a study of blood T cell repertoires in COVID-19. The repertoire was sequenced with immunoSEQ multiplex PCR; TCRdb's copy has only in-frame clones and lacks some. The repertoire holds around 150,000 clones, with 70% to 90% as singletons. The source material was PBMCs or T cells enriched from blood (not recorded which). The origin of the receptors is a woman aged 40-49 years who had recovered from COVID-19.

The V and J genes are TRBV7-9 and TRBJ2-1; D perhaps matches TRBD1 (5 bases). The CDR3 is 17 residues long. Germline lookup yields CDR1 SEHNR and CDR2 FQNEAQ (reference sequence). V was clipped by 2 bases and J by 5 bases, with 19 bases between them. CDR3 sequence (DNA): TGTGCCAGCAGCTTACCCCGATACACTGACAGCAACAATGAGCAGTTCTTC. It yields the protein CASSLPRYTDSNNEQFF. Filled out from reference TRBV7-9 and TRBJ2-1, the complete variable domain reads DTGVSQNPRHKITKRGQNVTFRCDPISEHNRLYWYRQTLGQGPEFLTYFQNEAQLEKSRLLSDRFSAERPKGSFSTLEIQRTEQGDSAMYLCASSLPRYTDSNNEQFFGPGTRLTVL.

The chain recombines TRBV7-8 with TRBJ2-7, with 12 nucleotides matching TRBD1. The CDR3 covers 16 residues. V dropped 5 bases and J dropped 2; count of bases not matched to a gene: 7. Looked up from germline, CDR1 is SGHVS and CDR2 is FQNEAQ. CDR3 amino acids: CASSIGTGGPTYEQYF. The CDR3 DNA reads TGTGCCAGCAGCATCGGGACAGGGGGCCCTACCTACGAGCAGTACTTC.

The rearrangement joins TRBV14 to TRBJ2-5, with D possibly matching TRBD2 (6 bases). The V end was cut by 2 bases, the J end by 5 bases, with 12 bases between. Germline loops: CDR1 SGHDN, CDR2 FVKESK. This CDR3 is 14 amino acids long. CDR3 sequence (DNA): TGTGCCAGCAGCCAAAAGACTAGGCTGGAGACCCAGTACTTC. This gives the protein CASSQKTRLETQYF.

This chain links TRBV7-8 with TRBJ2-3; 7 bases are a match to TRBD1. The CDR3 covers 15 residues. J lost 2 bases, V lost 3 bases, and 5 bases had no gene match. Germline loops: CDR1 SGHVS, CDR2 FQNEAQ. The CDR3 DNA reads TGTGCCAGCAGCTTCGGGACAGCGTTCACAGATACGCAGTATTTT. Translated: CASSFGTAFTDTQYF.

This clone was seen only a few times. The chain links TRBV29-1 to TRBJ2-1, with TRBD1 matching 9 bases. The CDR3 is made up of 16 amino acids. Looked up from germline, CDR1 is SQVTM and CDR2 is ANQGSEA. V lost 2 bases and J lost 4; bases outside the gene matches: 9. The CDR3 reads CSVETTGTGRYNEQFF. CDR3 DNA: TGCAGCGTTGAAACCACCGGGACAGGGCGTTACAATGAGCAGTTCTTC.

The chain's CDR3 is CASSTRGSYNEQFF. In DNA, the CDR3 is TGTGCCAGCAGTACACGGGGCTCCTACAATGAGCAGTTCTTC. The rearrangement links TRBV6-4 to TRBJ2-1; a weak D match, TRBD2 (5 bases). With 5 bases removed from V and 0 bases from J, the gap between germline ends came to 8 bases. CDR3 length: 14 residues. Germline V gene lookup returns CDR1 MRHNA and CDR2 SNTAGT.

In its sample, this clone is medium-sized. The CDR3 loop reads CTSSLSFRAESQPQHF. CDR3 sequence (DNA): TGCACCAGCAGCCTCTCGTTCAGGGCCGAGAGCCAGCCCCAGCATTTT. V gene TRBV1 combines with J gene TRBJ1-5; TRBD1 is taken as the D call from the table, unchecked against the DNA. TRBV1 is reported as a pseudogene. The CDR3 runs 16 residues.

This clone was observed a single time. This sequence joins TRBV11-2 and TRBJ1-2; 10 bases align to TRBD1. The V and J ends lost 5 bases and 6 bases, in that order; junction bases with no gene match: 3. Germline CDR1 reads SGHAT; CDR2 reads FQNNGV. The CDR3 length is 13 residues. CDR3 residues: CASSPGQGDGYTF. CDR3 sequence (DNA): TGTGCCAGCAGCCCCGGACAGGGGGATGGCTACACCTTC.

This clone was observed a single time. This rearrangement joins TRBV11-1 to TRBJ2-7, with D unresolved. V was trimmed by 2 bases and J by 2 bases, leaving 16 bases between them. The CDR3 covers 16 residues. Per the germline V gene, CDR1 is SGHAT and CDR2 is FQDESV (reference sequence). CDR3 sequence reads: CASSLYFREQTYEQYF. CDR3 sequence (DNA): TGTGCCAGCAGCTTATATTTCCGTGAGCAAACCTACGAGCAGTACTTC.

The V call is TRBV5-1, the J call TRBJ2-7; a weak D match, TRBD1 (6 bases). The ends were cut back, 3 bases at V and 6 bases at J, with 13 bases in the middle. From germline, CDR1 is SGHRS and CDR2 YFSETQ. The CDR3 has 13 amino acids. The CDR3 protein is CASSSTSGAEQYF. In nucleotides, the CDR3 is TGCGCCAGCAGCTCCACCTCAGGGGCCGAGCAGTACTTC.

The chain couples TRBV11-2 to TRBJ2-2, with 9 bases lining up with TRBD2. This CDR3 has 15 residues. V gave up 3 bases and J gave up 1 base; unmatched junction bases: 0. Germline V gene sequence: CDR1 SGHAT, CDR2 FQNNGV. CDR3 amino acids: CASSFSGGNTGELFF. The CDR3 DNA is TGTGCCAGCAGCTTTAGCGGGGGGAACACCGGGGAGCTGTTTTTT.

This clone has more than one count but fewer than ten. The rearrangement links TRBV5-1 to TRBJ1-6, with D possibly TRBD1 on 6 matching bases. This CDR3 region has 14 residues. Germline values: CDR1 SGHRS, CDR2 YFSETQ. Deletions cut 1 base from V and 4 bases from J, with 6 bases between. CDR3 coding DNA: TGCGCCAGCAGCTTGACAGGGTATAATTCACCCCTCCACTTT. Amino acids: CASSLTGYNSPLHF.

The chain has TRBV6-5 and TRBJ1-6; tentatively, D is TRBD1 (6 bases). Trimming shortened V by 2 bases and J by 7 bases, and 12 bases separated the two germline ends. This CDR3 comprises 15 residues. CDR1 is MNHEY and CDR2 is SVGAGI in the germline V gene. CDR3 in amino acids: CASSYADRQNSPLHF. The CDR3 DNA follows: TGTGCCAGCAGTTACGCCGACAGGCAGAATTCACCCCTCCACTTT.

The chain uses TRBV5-1 and TRBJ2-1; 10 bases align to TRBD2. V shed 0 bases, J shed 5 bases, and the junction held 11 bases outside the gene matches. This CDR3 has 18 residues. CDR1 SGHRS and CDR2 YFSETQ come from the germline V gene. The CDR3 coding sequence is TGCGCCAGCAGCTTGGCTCTAGCGGGAGCGGAGGCACACAATGAGCAGTTCTTC. Residues: CASSLALAGAEAHNEQFF.

The V call is TRBV30, the J call TRBJ1-4; 8 nucleotides align to TRBD1. The CDR3 is 13 residues long. CDR1 and CDR2 from the germline V gene are GTSNPN and SVGIG (reference sequence). The CDR3 here is CALNRGNYEKLFF. The CDR3, as DNA: TGTGCACTCAACAGGGGGAACTATGAAAAACTGTTTTTT. The full variable domain, its missing parts supplied by reference TRBV30 and TRBJ1-4, is SQTIHQWPATLVQPVGSPLSLECTVEGTSNPNLYWYRQAAGRGLQLLFYSVGIGQISSEVPQNLSASRPQDRQFILSSKKLLLSDSGFYLCALNRGNYEKLFFGSGTQLSVL.

The CDR3 here is CASSLLAVSSYEQYF. CDR3 in DNA: TGCGCCAGCAGCCTTCTAGCGGTGAGCTCCTACGAGCAGTACTTC. This chain links TRBV5-1 with TRBJ2-7, with 7 bases fitting TRBD2. The CDR3 is made up of 15 amino acids. CDR1 is SGHRS, CDR2 YFSETQ, per germline. J lost 0 bases, V lost 4 bases, and 7 bases had no gene match. The whole variable domain, remainder taken from reference TRBV5-1 and TRBJ2-7, is KAGVTQTPRYLIKTRGQQVTLSCSPISGHRSVSWYQQTPGQGLQFLFEYFSETQRNKGNFPGRFSGRQFSNSRSEMNVSTLELGDSALYLCASSLLAVSSYEQYFGPGTRLTVT.

This sequence joins TRBV27 and TRBJ1-2; 7 bases match TRBD1. The J segment lost 0 bases and the V segment lost 5 bases, leaving 12 bases of the junction unmatched. CDR1 is MNHEY, CDR2 SMNVEV, per germline (reference sequence). The CDR3 has 17 residues. For the CDR3, the DNA is TGTGCCAGCAGTCCCCCTTTAGACAGGGAATCTAACTATGGCTACACCTTC. This encodes CASSPPLDRESNYGYTF.

V and J are TRBV28 and TRBJ2-1, with 8 bases matching TRBD2. CDR1 MDHEN and CDR2 SYDVKM come from the germline V gene. The CDR3 consists of 14 residues. V dropped 6 bases and J dropped 3; count of bases not matched to a gene: 4. The DNA of the CDR3 is TGTGCCAGCAGGTCCGGGACTAGCTACAATGAGCAGTTCTTC. Amino acid sequence: CASRSGTSYNEQFF.